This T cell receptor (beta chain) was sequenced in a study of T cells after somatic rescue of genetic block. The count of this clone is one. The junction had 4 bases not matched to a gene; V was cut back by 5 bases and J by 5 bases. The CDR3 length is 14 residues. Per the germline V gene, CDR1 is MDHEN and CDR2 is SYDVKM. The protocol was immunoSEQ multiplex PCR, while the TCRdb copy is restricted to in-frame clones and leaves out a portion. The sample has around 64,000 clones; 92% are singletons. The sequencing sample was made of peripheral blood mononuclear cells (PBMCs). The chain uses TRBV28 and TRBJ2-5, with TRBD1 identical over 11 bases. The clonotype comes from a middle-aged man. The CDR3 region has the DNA TGTGCCAGCAGTCTCGGGACAGGGGGGGAGACCCAGTACTTC. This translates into CASSLGTGGETQYF. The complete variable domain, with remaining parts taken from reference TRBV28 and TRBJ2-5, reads DVKVTQSSRYLVKRTGEKVFLECVQDMDHENMFWYRQDPGLGLRLIYFSYDVKMKEKGDIPEGYSVSREKKERFSLILESASTNQTSMYLCASSLGTGGETQYFGPGTRLLVL.